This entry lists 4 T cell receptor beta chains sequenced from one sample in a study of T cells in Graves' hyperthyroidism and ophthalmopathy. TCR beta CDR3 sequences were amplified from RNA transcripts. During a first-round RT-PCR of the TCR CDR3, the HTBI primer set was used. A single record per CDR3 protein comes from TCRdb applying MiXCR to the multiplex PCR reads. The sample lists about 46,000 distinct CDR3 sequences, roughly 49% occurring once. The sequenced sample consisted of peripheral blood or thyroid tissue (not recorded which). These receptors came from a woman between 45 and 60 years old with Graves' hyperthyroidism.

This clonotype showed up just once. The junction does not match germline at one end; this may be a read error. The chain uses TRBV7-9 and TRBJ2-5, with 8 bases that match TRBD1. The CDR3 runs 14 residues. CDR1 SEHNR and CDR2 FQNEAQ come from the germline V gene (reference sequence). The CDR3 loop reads CASRPRQGWETQHF. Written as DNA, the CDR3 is TGTGCCAGCAGGCCCCGACAGGGGTGGGAGACCCAGCACTTC.

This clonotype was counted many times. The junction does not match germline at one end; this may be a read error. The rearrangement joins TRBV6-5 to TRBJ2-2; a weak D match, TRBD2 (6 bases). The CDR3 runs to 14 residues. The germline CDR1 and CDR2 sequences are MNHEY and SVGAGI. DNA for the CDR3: TGTGCCGGCAGTTACGGGGGAAACACCGGGGAGCTGTTTTTT. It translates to CAGSYGGNTGELFF.

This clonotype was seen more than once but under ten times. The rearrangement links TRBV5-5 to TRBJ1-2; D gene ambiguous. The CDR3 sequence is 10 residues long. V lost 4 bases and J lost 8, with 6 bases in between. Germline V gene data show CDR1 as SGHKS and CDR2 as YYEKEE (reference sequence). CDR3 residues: CASSGAGYTF. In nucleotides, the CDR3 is TGTGCCAGCAGCGGTGCGGGCTACACCTTC.

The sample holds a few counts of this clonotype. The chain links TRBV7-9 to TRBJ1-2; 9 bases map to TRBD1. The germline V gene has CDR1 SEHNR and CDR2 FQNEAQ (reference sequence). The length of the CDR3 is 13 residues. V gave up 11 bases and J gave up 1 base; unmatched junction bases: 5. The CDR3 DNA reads TGTGCCCAGCCGGGACAGGGTAACTATGGCTACACCTTC. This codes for CAQPGQGNYGYTF.